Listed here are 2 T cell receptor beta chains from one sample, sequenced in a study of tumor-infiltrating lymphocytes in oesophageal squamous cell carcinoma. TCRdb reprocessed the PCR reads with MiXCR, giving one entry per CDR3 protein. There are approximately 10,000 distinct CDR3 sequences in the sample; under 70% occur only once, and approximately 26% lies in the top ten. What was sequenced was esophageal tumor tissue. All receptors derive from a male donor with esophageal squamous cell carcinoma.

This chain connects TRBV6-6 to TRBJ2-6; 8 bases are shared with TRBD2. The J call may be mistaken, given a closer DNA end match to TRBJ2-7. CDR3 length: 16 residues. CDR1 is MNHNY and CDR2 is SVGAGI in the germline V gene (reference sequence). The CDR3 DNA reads TGTGCCAGCAGTTACTCTAGCGGGATGGGATACAATGAGCAGTACTTC. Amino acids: CASSYSSGMGYNEQYF.

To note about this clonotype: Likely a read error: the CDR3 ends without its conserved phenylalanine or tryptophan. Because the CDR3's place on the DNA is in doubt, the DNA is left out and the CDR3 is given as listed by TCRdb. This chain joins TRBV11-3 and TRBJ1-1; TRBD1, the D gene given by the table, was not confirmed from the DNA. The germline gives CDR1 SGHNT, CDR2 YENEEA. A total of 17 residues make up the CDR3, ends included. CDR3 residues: CASSLGLIFALSSSSGQ.